This T cell receptor beta chain was recorded in a study of cytomegalovirus exposure and HLA in healthy donors. Findings and limits, study-wide: Sequencing probably produced one cluster of sequence variants that were highly shared.

The study ran its PCR with 60 Vbeta and 13 Jbeta primers. Libraries were prepared by immunoSEQ multiplex PCR; TCRdb keeps only in-frame clonotypes and omits some of them. Counted here are about 150,000 clones, roughly 82% occurring once; the ten biggest clones make up under 6.5%. Note on this clone: What it recognizes is unknown.

Sample: PBMCs. This receptor was taken from a man between 45 and 60 years old in good health and CMV-seropositive.

CDR3 DNA sequence: TGTGCCAGCAGTCCCAGGACAGGGGGCAATCAGCCCCAGCATTTT. Translation gives CASSPRTGGNQPQHF. The gene calls are TRBV2 and TRBJ1-5; TRBD1 matches 9 bases. The V and J ends lost 5 bases and 2 bases, in that order; junction bases with no gene match: 4. CDR1 is SNHLY and CDR2 is FYNNEI in the germline V gene. The CDR3 covers 15 residues.